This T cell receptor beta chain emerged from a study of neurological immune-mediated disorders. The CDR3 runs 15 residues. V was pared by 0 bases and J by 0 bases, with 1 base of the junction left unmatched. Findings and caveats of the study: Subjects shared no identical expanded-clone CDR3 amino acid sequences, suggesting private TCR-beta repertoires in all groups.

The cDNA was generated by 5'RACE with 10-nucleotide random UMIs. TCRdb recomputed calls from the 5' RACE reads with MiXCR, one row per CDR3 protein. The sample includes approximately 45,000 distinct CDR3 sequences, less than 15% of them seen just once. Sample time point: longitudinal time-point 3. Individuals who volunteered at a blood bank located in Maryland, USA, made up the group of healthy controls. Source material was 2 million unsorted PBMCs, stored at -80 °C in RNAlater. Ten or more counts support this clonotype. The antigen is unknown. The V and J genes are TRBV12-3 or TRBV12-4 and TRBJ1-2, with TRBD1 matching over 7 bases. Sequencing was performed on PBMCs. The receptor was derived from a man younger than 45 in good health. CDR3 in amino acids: CASSLATGSNYGYTF. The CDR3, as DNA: TGTGCCAGCAGTTTAGCGACAGGGTCTAACTATGGCTACACCTTC.